This TCR beta chain is from a study of cytomegalovirus exposure and HLA in healthy donors. Remarks on this clone: As yet, its antigen is unknown.

Assay used: immunoSEQ multiplex PCR; TCRdb lists only in-frame clones, some missing. The data show tens of thousands of clones, with about 94% seen just once and less than 2% held by the top ten. The CDR3 has 20 residues. Germline V lookup: CDR1 MDHEN, CDR2 SYDVKM. Trimming removed 6 bases from V and 0 bases from J; junction bases left unmatched: 12. Study-level results: As confirmed in vitro, a few CMV-associated chains were specific for CMV antigens. TCR sequences were mostly rare, though some public TCRs occurred in many donors.

This sequence was found in a man younger than 30 in good health and CMV-seropositive. The specimen was PBMCs. The chain couples TRBV28 to TRBJ2-1; 15 nucleotides match TRBD2. For the CDR3, the DNA is TGTGCCAGCAGGATAAGGGGACTAGCGGGAGGTATAAGCTCCTACAATGAGCAGTTCTTC. Amino acids: CASRIRGLAGGISSYNEQFF.